This T cell receptor beta chain was identified in a study of shared clonotypes between healthy human individuals. The study, taken as a whole, reports: Compared with memory subsets, naive subsets generally had larger estimated richness.

This clone was counted once. Antigen specificity is unknown. Deep was the level used in running the assay. Sorted-subset replicate PCRs used about 190 ng of genomic DNA. This amount corresponded to approximately 30,000 T cell genomes. Using immunoSEQ multiplex PCR, the repertoire was profiled, and TCRdb retains in-frame clones only, with some absent. This table holds over a million clones, roughly 95% found once. All participating donors were Caucasian adults from Nashville, Tennessee. Trimming took 3 bases from V and 10 from J; bases not matched to a gene: 11. The germline V gene has CDR1 SGHTA and CDR2 FQGTGA. CDR3 length: 15 residues.

The origin of this receptor is a man aged 25 to 40 in good health. This rearrangement joins TRBV7-3 to TRBJ2-1; TRBD1 matches at 8 bases. Sequencing used naive CD4+ T cells sorted from blood. Regarding subset: CD45RA+ positively selected. CDR3 bases: TGTGCCAGCAGCTTCGCCGGGACAGGAGTGAACGAGCAGTTCTTC. Encoded protein: CASSFAGTGVNEQFF. The whole variable domain, remainder taken from reference TRBV7-3 and TRBJ2-1, is GAGVSQTPSNKVTEKGKYVELRCDPISGHTALYWYRQSLGQGPEFLIYFQGTGAADDSGLPNDRFFAVRPEGSVSTLKIQRTERGDSAVYLCASSFAGTGVNEQFFGPGTRLTVL.